Here is one TCR beta chain with its context. Its matching antigen is unknown. V lost 1 base, J lost 5 bases, and 11 bases lay in between. The CDR3 runs 15 residues. Germline-derived CDR1 and CDR2 are MGHRA and YSYEKL. Produced via immunoSEQ multiplex PCR; TCRdb's table is partial and in-frame only. The data show almost 40,000 clones, with 90% to 95% seen just once and roughly 0.22% held by the top ten. This entry is derived from a study of graft-versus-host responses after intestinal transplantation. Across the study: Tacrolimus and steroids were given for around 3 years to all recipients after anti-thymocyte globulin induction. Findings and limits, study-wide: There were GvH clones found in recipient marrow, and some of them appeared first in ileum or blood. Early declines in HvG clones that occurred post-transplant were associated with peak circulating GvH clone levels.

The receptor was derived from a human donor who was the organ donor for an intestinal transplant. The sequencing used unstimulated CD8+ T cells sorted from spleen or lymph node cells, collected before transplant. V gene TRBV4-1 combines with J gene TRBJ1-4; D is perhaps TRBD1 (5 bases). CDR3 amino acids: CASSQGQTGNEKLFF. CDR3 bases: TGCGCCAGCAGCCAAGGTCAAACAGGCAATGAAAAACTGTTTTTT.